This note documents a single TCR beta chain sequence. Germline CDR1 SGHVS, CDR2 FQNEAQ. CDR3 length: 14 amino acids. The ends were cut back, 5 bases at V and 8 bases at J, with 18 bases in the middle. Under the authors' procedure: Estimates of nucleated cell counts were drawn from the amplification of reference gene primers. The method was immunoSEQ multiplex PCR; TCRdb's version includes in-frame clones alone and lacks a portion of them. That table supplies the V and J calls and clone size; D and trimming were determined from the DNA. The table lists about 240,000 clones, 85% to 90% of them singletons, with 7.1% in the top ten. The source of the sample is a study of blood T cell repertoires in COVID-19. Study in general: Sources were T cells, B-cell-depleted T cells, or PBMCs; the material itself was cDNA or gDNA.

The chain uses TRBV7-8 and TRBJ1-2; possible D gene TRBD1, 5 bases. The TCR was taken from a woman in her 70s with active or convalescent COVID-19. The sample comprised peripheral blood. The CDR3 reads CASSPTPGTFGYTF. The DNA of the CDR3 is TGTGCCAGCAGCCCCACCCCGGGGACTTTCGGCTACACCTTC.